Described below is a single T cell receptor (beta chain) sequence and its context. Its matching antigen is unknown. Blood was drawn once from each donor into heparinised tubes. The draws averaged around 110 mL. Naive, central memory, regulatory and stem cell-like memory cells within the CD4+ compartment were sorted using CD45RO/CCR7/CD25/CD127/CD95/CD27. Expressed TCRB transcripts were sequenced because the isolated RNA had all been reverse transcribed beforehand. The table came from immunoSEQ multiplex PCR; TCRdb's copy has only in-frame clones and leaves some out. This sample carries over 650,000 clones, around an eighth of them seen once, and the ten largest clones take 0.03% to 0.04%. Per germline, CDR1 SGHNT and CDR2 YYREEE (reference sequence). V was clipped by 4 bases and J by 2 bases; unmatched bases: 2. The CDR3 extends over 14 amino acids. This sample is drawn from a study of beta chain features in type 1 diabetes. Study context: Cell yields, gender and age were comparable in patients and healthy donors. Study-wide findings and caveats: TCRB repertoires of naive, central memory and Treg cells appeared more similar among patients than among healthy donors. In all four CD4+ subsets, TCRB CDR3 length was significantly, moderately reduced in type 1 diabetes.

This chain links TRBV5-4 with TRBJ1-5, with TRBD1 matching over 8 bases. The material sequenced was naive CD4+ T cells from blood. The receptor was derived from a man in his late teens or twenties with type 1 diabetes. The CDR3 DNA reads TGTGCCAGCAGCACGGGACAGGGCAATCAGCCCCAGCATTTT. Its protein product is CASSTGQGNQPQHF.